Below are 21 T cell receptor beta chains sequenced from a single sample in a study of blood T cell repertoires in COVID-19. Measured with immunoSEQ multiplex PCR; TCRdb has only the in-frame clones, and not every one. This sample yields 70,000 to 95,000 clones, of which roughly 82% are seen a single time; approximately 1.7% belongs to the top ten. The sample consisted of peripheral blood. The receptors were sampled from a woman aged 55-70 years with acute or convalescent COVID-19.

This clone was observed a single time. The gene calls are TRBV18 and TRBJ2-5; TRBD2 agrees at 7 bases. Unmatched junction bases numbered 8, after V lost 8 bases and J lost 5 bases. Germline loops: CDR1 KGHSH, CDR2 LQKENI. The CDR3 consists of 13 residues. CDR3 nucleotide sequence: TGTGCCAGCCTCAGCGGGGCCCGGGAGACCCAGTACTTC. Translation: CASLSGARETQYF.

This clone was observed a single time. V usage is TRBV5-1 and J usage is TRBJ2-7; D call uncertain. CDR1 and CDR2 (germline): SGHRS, YFSETQ. This CDR3 contains 14 residues. Between the trimmed V and J ends, which lost 0 bases and 2 bases, there was a span of 9 bases. The CDR3 here is CASSLVVSPYEQYF. DNA of the CDR3: TGCGCCAGCAGCTTGGTGGTAAGCCCCTACGAGCAGTACTTC.

The chain recombines TRBV29-1 with TRBJ1-1, with D hard to call. This CDR3 is 14 amino acids long. CDR1 and CDR2 (germline): SQVTM, ANQGSEA. Trimming took 3 bases from V and 6 from J, leaving 17 bases between them. The CDR3 DNA sequence: TGCAGCGTTGATCATGGAGAGATTACGTCTGAAGCTTTCTTT. Its protein is CSVDHGEITSEAFF.

The V gene is TRBV7-8, the J gene TRBJ1-6; TRBD1 matches 7 bases. The V gene end was trimmed by 4 bases and the J gene end by 4 bases; junction bases not matched to a gene: 4. The CDR3 runs 15 residues. The germline V gene has CDR1 SGHVS and CDR2 FQNEAQ. The CDR3 reads CASSSGQVYNSPLHF. The CDR3 region has the DNA TGTGCCAGCAGCTCCGGACAGGTTTATAATTCACCCCTCCACTTT.

This clone showed up just once. CDR3: CASSWTGGTGNTIYF. Written as DNA, the CDR3 is TGTGCCAGTAGCTGGACAGGGGGCACTGGAAACACCATATATTTT. This chain connects TRBV19 to TRBJ1-3; 11 nucleotides line up with TRBD1. The CDR3 length is 15 residues. J lost 2 bases, V lost 6 bases, and 3 bases had no gene match. Germline V gene sequence: CDR1 LNHDA, CDR2 SQIVND (reference sequence). Full variable domain (rest looked up from reference TRBV19 and TRBJ1-3): DGGITQSPKYLFRKEGQNVTLSCEQNLNHDAMYWYRQDPGQGLRLIYYSQIVNDFQKGDIAEGYSVSREKKESFPLTVTSAQKNPTAFYLCASSWTGGTGNTIYFGEGSWLTVV.

The genes are TRBV6-1 and TRBJ2-1, with D tentatively TRBD2 (6 bases). V was pared by 0 bases and J by 2 bases, with 11 bases between. Germline V gives CDR1 MNHNS, CDR2 SASEGT. This CDR3 region has 16 residues. The CDR3 protein is CASSEAPGLTYNEQFF. Written as DNA, the CDR3 is TGTGCCAGCAGTGAAGCACCGGGACTGACCTACAATGAGCAGTTCTTC.

The rearrangement uses TRBV25-1 and TRBJ1-1; TRBD1 is a possible D gene (5 bases). Germline V gene data show CDR1 as MGHDK and CDR2 as SYGVNS. V dropped 7 bases and J dropped 4 bases, with 16 bases sitting between them. The CDR3 has 14 residues. The CDR3 sequence is CASTDSRVRTEAFF. The CDR3 region has the DNA TGTGCCAGCACAGACAGCCGAGTTCGCACTGAAGCTTTCTTT.

This CDR3 is CASSANWGEGSSPLHF. In nucleotides, the CDR3 is TGTGCCAGCTCAGCCAACTGGGGGGAAGGGAGTTCACCCCTCCACTTT. The chain has TRBV18 and TRBJ1-6; D might be TRBD1 (5 bases). The germline V gene encodes CDR1 KGHSH and CDR2 LQKENI. Trimming took off 5 bases at V and 9 bases at J, with 20 bases between the two ends. CDR3 length: 16 residues. The full variable domain, in which reference TRBV18 and TRBJ1-6 provide the parts outside the CDR3, is NAGVMQNPRHLVRRRGQEARLRCSPMKGHSHVYWYRQLPEEGLKFMVYLQKENIIDESGMPKERFSAEFPKEGPSILRIQQVVRGDSAAYFCASSANWGEGSSPLHFGNGTRLTVT.

The genes are TRBV6-5 and TRBJ1-6; weak D call: TRBD1 (5 bases). The V gene's germline CDR1 is MNHEY and CDR2 SVGAGI. This CDR3 spans 14 amino acids. The ends were cut back, 6 bases at V and 10 bases at J, with 16 bases in the middle. The CDR3 DNA reads TGTGCCAGCAGGAGGGACTTGCGGAACTCACCCCTCCACTTT. This translates into CASRRDLRNSPLHF.

The chain is built from TRBV4-1 and TRBJ1-5; no clear D gene. The CDR3 runs 15 residues. Germline V gene lookup returns CDR1 MGHRA and CDR2 YSYEKL. The germline V and J ends were trimmed by 4 bases and 0 bases, with 10 bases remaining between them. CDR3 sequence: CASSPAGDSNQPQHF. The DNA for the CDR3 is TGCGCCAGCAGCCCGGCCGGGGATAGCAATCAGCCCCAGCATTTT.

This chain uses TRBV19 with TRBJ2-1; 7 bases map to TRBD2. The V gene's germline CDR1 is LNHDA and CDR2 SQIVND (reference sequence). This CDR3 region has 13 residues. Trimming removed 1 base from V and 10 bases from J; junction bases left unmatched: 4. This CDR3 is CASSIAGGLEQFF. For the CDR3, the DNA is TGTGCCAGTAGTATAGCGGGAGGCCTAGAGCAGTTCTTC.

This clone has only one observation. The V call is TRBV4-1, the J call TRBJ2-2; tentative D call: TRBD2 (6 bases). V was cut by 1 base and J by 5 bases, with 23 bases left in between. Germline V gene data show CDR1 as MGHRA and CDR2 as YSYEKL. The CDR3 is made up of 19 amino acids. CDR3 sequence: CASSQVLIGHGGTTGELFF. In DNA form, the CDR3 reads TGCGCCAGCAGCCAAGTTCTAATCGGTCACGGAGGGACTACCGGGGAGCTGTTTTTT.

The V and J genes are TRBV19 and TRBJ1-2; D call uncertain. With 5 bases removed from V and 2 bases from J, the gap between germline ends came to 12 bases. CDR1 LNHDA and CDR2 SQIVND come from the germline V gene (reference sequence). CDR3 size: 14 residues. The CDR3 nucleotides are TGTGCCAGTAGTGCGAGGTTACGGAACTATGGCTACACCTTC. Protein sequence: CASSARLRNYGYTF.

This clone was seen a few times. The CDR3 spells CASSVGAMNTEAFF. The CDR3 DNA sequence: TGTGCCAGCAGCGTAGGGGCGATGAACACTGAAGCTTTCTTT. The chain links TRBV9 to TRBJ1-1, with D unclear. V was shortened by 0 bases and J by 0 bases, with 6 bases between the two germline ends. From germline, CDR1 is SGDLS and CDR2 YYNGEE. The CDR3 is made up of 14 amino acids.

V usage is TRBV12-3 or TRBV12-4 and J usage is TRBJ1-1, with a weak D call TRBD1 (6 bases). This CDR3 has 13 residues. V was trimmed by 3 bases and J by 4 bases, leaving 9 bases between them. Written as DNA, the CDR3 is TGTGCCAGCAGTTTGGGGGCCGGCACTGAAGCTTTCTTT. This encodes CASSLGAGTEAFF.

This rearrangement joins TRBV28 to TRBJ2-2; D remains unclear. CDR1 and CDR2 from the germline V gene are MDHEN and SYDVKM. Between the trimmed V and J ends, which lost 7 bases and 2 bases, there was a span of 14 bases. The CDR3 has 15 residues. Here the CDR3 reads CASIAEYRNTGELFF. DNA for the CDR3: TGTGCCAGCATCGCGGAGTATAGAAACACCGGGGAGCTGTTTTTT. Together with reference TRBV28 and TRBJ2-2, the CDR3 gives the full variable domain: DVKVTQSSRYLVKRTGEKVFLECVQDMDHENMFWYRQDPGLGLRLIYFSYDVKMKEKGDIPEGYSVSREKKERFSLILESASTNQTSMYLCASIAEYRNTGELFFGEGSRLTVL.

The sample holds a few counts of this clone. The chain joins TRBV28 to TRBJ1-6; D is ambiguous. Germline CDR1 MDHEN, CDR2 SYDVKM. The CDR3 length is 17 residues. Between the trimmed V and J ends, which lost 4 bases and 0 bases, there was a span of 13 bases. The CDR3 sequence: CASSSGRRSSYNSPLHF. The CDR3 bases are TGTGCCAGCAGTTCCGGAAGACGGAGCTCCTATAATTCACCCCTCCACTTT.

This clone occurred once. This sequence joins TRBV2 and TRBJ2-7, with D possibly being TRBD1 (5 bases). Trimming left V 6 bases short and J 0 bases short, with 12 bases between. The CDR3 extends over 14 amino acids. Looked up from germline, CDR1 is SNHLY and CDR2 is FYNNEI. CDR3 DNA: TGTGCCAGCAGGCGGACAACCACCTCCTACGAGCAGTACTTC. It translates to CASRRTTTSYEQYF.

The rearrangement uses TRBV9 and TRBJ2-2; the match to TRBD1 covers 9 bases. Germline V lookup: CDR1 SGDLS, CDR2 YYNGEE. With 2 bases clipped from V and 7 bases from J, the junction kept 12 bases outside the gene matches. This CDR3 is built from 17 residues. The CDR3, as DNA: TGTGCCAGCAGCGTGGCAGGAGGGACAGGGTTTGTCGGGGAGCTGTTTTTT. The encoded protein is CASSVAGGTGFVGELFF.

The J gene is TRBJ1-1, the V gene TRBV28, with 7 bases aligning to TRBD1. CDR1 is MDHEN, CDR2 SYDVKM, per germline. This CDR3 is built from 14 residues. Unmatched junction bases numbered 10, after V lost 6 bases and J lost 6 bases. The CDR3 region is CASRDLQGRAEAFF. CDR3 DNA: TGTGCCAGCAGAGACTTACAGGGGCGCGCTGAAGCTTTCTTT.

This sequence joins TRBV6-5 and TRBJ1-2; a weak D match, TRBD1 (6 bases). V lost 7 bases and J lost 8, with 17 bases in between. Germline V gene data show CDR1 as MNHEY and CDR2 as SVGAGI. The CDR3 spans 13 residues. The CDR3 is CASTPRGGLGYTF. The CDR3 coding sequence is TGTGCCAGCACTCCTAGGGGGGGGTTGGGCTACACCTTC.